One and the same sample provided the 8 T cell receptor beta chains below, sequenced in a study of control samples from healthy donors and cancer patients. TCRdb's copy holds only in-frame clones and misses some; the assay was immunoSEQ multiplex PCR. The sample holds about 150,000 clones, around 94% seen once. Sequencing was carried out using blood. These receptors were collected from a woman under 30 in good health.

V is TRBV18 and J is TRBJ1-1, with a weak D call TRBD1 (5 bases). V lost 2 bases, J lost 10 bases, and 14 bases lay in between. The CDR3 contains 13 residues. Per the germline V gene, CDR1 is KGHSH and CDR2 is LQKENI. The CDR3 coding sequence is TGTGCCAGCTCACCATCAGGAGATAGGGGAGCTTTCTTT. Translation gives CASSPSGDRGAFF.

The gene calls are TRBV27 and TRBJ1-6, with unresolved D. The ends were cut back, 7 bases at V and 0 bases at J, with 10 bases in the middle. The V gene's germline CDR1 is MNHEY and CDR2 SMNVEV (reference sequence). The CDR3 consists of 15 residues. CDR3 DNA: TGTGCCAGCAAGGGAATGAGCTCCTATAATTCACCCCTCCACTTT. Protein product: CASKGMSSYNSPLHF.

The chain couples TRBV28 to TRBJ2-7; 8 bases match TRBD1. Trimming cost V 6 bases and J 7 bases; bases outside gene matches: 14. CDR1 and CDR2 from the germline V gene are MDHEN and SYDVKM. The CDR3 is 15 amino acids. CDR3: CASSLYKTGEWEQYF. For the CDR3, the DNA is TGTGCCAGCAGCCTATATAAGACAGGGGAGTGGGAGCAGTACTTC.

This chain uses TRBV27 with TRBJ2-3, with D perhaps assigned TRBD1 or TRBD2 (6 bases each). V shed 7 bases and J shed 2 bases, with 16 bases lying between them. Germline V CDR1 and CDR2: MNHEY, SMNVEV (reference sequence). The CDR3 contains 15 residues. The CDR3 bases are TGTGCCAGCACCGCTTCAGGGGACTTCACAGATACGCAGTATTTT. This gives the protein CASTASGDFTDTQYF.

This clone has more than one count but fewer than ten. The V gene is TRBV6-2 or TRBV6-3, the J gene TRBJ1-4; no firm D call. CDR3 length: 14 residues. Germline CDR1 reads MNHEY; CDR2 reads SVGEGT. Deletions cut 2 bases from V and 7 bases from J, with 11 bases between. This CDR3 reads CASSYMAEAEKLFF. The CDR3 DNA reads TGTGCCAGCAGTTACATGGCAGAGGCTGAAAAACTGTTTTTT.

The V call is TRBV18, the J call TRBJ2-2, with 9 bases fitting TRBD1. The CDR3 is made up of 15 amino acids. Germline CDR1 reads KGHSH; CDR2 reads LQKENI. The junction had 3 bases not matched to a gene; V was cut back by 6 bases and J by 1 base. CDR3 coding DNA: TGTGCCAGCTCGCCGGACAGGGGGAACACCGGGGAGCTGTTTTTT. As protein: CASSPDRGNTGELFF.

V is TRBV5-1 and J is TRBJ1-6; perhaps TRBD1 as D (6 bases). The CDR3 covers 14 residues. Trimming removed 9 bases at V and 7 bases at J, with 17 bases between. Germline CDR1 is SGHRS and CDR2 is YFSETQ. The CDR3 DNA sequence: TGCGCCAATCAGGGGTCGGCAGCGAATTCACCCCTCCACTTT. The encoded protein is CANQGSAANSPLHF.

The rearrangement links TRBV9 to TRBJ1-2, with TRBD1 identical over 8 bases. The germline CDR1 and CDR2 sequences are SGDLS and YYNGEE. Losses at the gene ends were 3 bases for V and 5 bases for J; bases not matched to a gene: 12. CDR3 length: 16 residues. Written as DNA, the CDR3 is TGTGCCAGCAGCGCTTCGAGGCAGGGGGCGGGTTATGGCTACACCTTC. Translating it yields CASSASRQGAGYGYTF.